A selection of T cell receptor beta chains follows, all from one sample in a study of spatial heterogeneity in lung cancer. MiXCR, applied by TCRdb to the 5' RACE reads, yields one record per CDR3 protein. The sample holds fewer than 5,500 distinct CDR3 sequences; 3% to 4.5% are singletons and the top ten take 23%. The source was lung tumor tissue, collected at surgery. The receptor set was obtained from a female donor with early-stage non-small cell lung cancer. Each CDR3 is given with its conserved first and last residue. D genes are given only for firm matches. Clone size appears in some rows only: once, few, many, or a class for an expanded clone.

many,-,TRBV5-1,TRBJ1-1,TGCGCCAGCAGCCGGGACACTGAAGCTTTCTTT,CASSRDTEAFF
many,-,TRBV24-1,TRBJ2-1,TGTGCCACCAGTGACCCCAACAATGAGCAGTTCTTC,CATSDPNNEQFF
medium-sized,TRBD1,TRBV5-1,TRBJ2-7,TGCGCCAGCAGCTTGGGGGGGACAGAATTCTACGAGCAGTACTTC,CASSLGGTEFYEQYF
many,-,TRBV29-1,TRBJ1-2,TGCAGCGTTGAGGACGGGGAAAGCTATGGCTACACCTTC,CSVEDGESYGYTF
-,-,TRBV18,TRBJ2-3,TGTGCCAGCTCTCCTCGCATATACACAGATACGCAGTATTTT,CASSPRIYTDTQYF
medium-sized,-,TRBV20-1,TRBJ1-1,TGCAGTGCTAGGGAGGGGCGGAACACTGAAGCTTTCTTT,CSAREGRNTEAFF
-,TRBD1,TRBV11-3,TRBJ1-1,TGTGCCAGCAGCCCGGGGACAGAGATGAACACTGAAGCTTTCTTT,CASSPGTEMNTEAFF
many,TRBD2,TRBV19,TRBJ2-1,TGTGCCAGTAGTTCGACTAGCGGCAGAACCCACTGGGTCAATGAGCAGTTCTTC,CASSSTSGRTHWVNEQFF
many,-,TRBV4-2,TRBJ2-1,TGTGCCAGCAGCCAAGATCGAGACCCTAGTGGGTACAATGAGCAGTTCTTC,CASSQDRDPSGYNEQFF
many,TRBD2,TRBV3-1,TRBJ2-1,TGTGCCAGCAGCCAAGCAAGTTCTAGCGGGCTAAATGAGCAGTTCTTC,CASSQASSSGLNEQFF
many,-,TRBV28,TRBJ1-2,TGTGCCAGCAGTTTGTGGGGGGAAGCTAACTATGGCTACACCTTC,CASSLWGEANYGYTF
many,-,TRBV13,TRBJ1-6,TGTGCCAGCAGCTCGGGACGCCTCTCCAATTCACCCCTCCACTTT,CASSSGRLSNSPLHF
medium-sized,TRBD1,TRBV12-3/TRBV12-4,TRBJ1-2,TGTGCCAGCAGTTTTGGGACAGGAGGCCTCTTCTATGGCTACACCTTC,CASSFGTGGLFYGYTF
medium-sized,-,TRBV19,TRBJ2-5,TGTGCCAGTAGTCGTGGGACTTCCGGAGGGGAGACCCAGTACTTC,CASSRGTSGGETQYF
medium-sized,-,TRBV12-3/TRBV12-4,TRBJ2-1,TGTGCCAGCAGTTTAAGAGGGAGTGCTGAGCAGTTCTTC,CASSLRGSAEQFF
medium-sized,-,TRBV19,TRBJ2-5,TGTGCCAGTAGCTCGTCGGATGAGACCCAGTACTTC,CASSSSDETQYF
medium-sized,-,TRBV15,TRBJ2-6,TGTGCCACCAGCAGAGATCCCTTATTACGCGGCGTAGCTGGGGCCAACGTCCTGACTTTC,CATSRDPLLRGVAGANVLTF
many,TRBD1,TRBV3-1,TRBJ1-2,TGTGCCAGCAGCCTCGGACAGGTTTCTAACTATGGCTACACCTTC,CASSLGQVSNYGYTF
medium-sized,TRBD2,TRBV3-1,TRBJ2-5,TGTGCCAGCAGCCGCGTCACTAGCGGGAGTCGGGAGACCCAGTACTTC,CASSRVTSGSRETQYF
-,-,TRBV28,TRBJ2-7,TGTGCCAGCAGTTCGGGACTCCGAGGCGAGCAGTACTTC,CASSSGLRGEQYF
many,TRBD2,TRBV10-3,TRBJ2-5,TGTGCCATCTCACTAGCGGGAGAAGAGACCCAGTACTTC,CAISLAGEETQYF
many,-,TRBV3-1,TRBJ1-1,TGTGCCAGCAGCCCACAAGGAGGCACGGTGGATTTT,CASSPQGGTVDF
many,-,TRBV10-3,TRBJ1-3,TGTGCCGCGGGGGGCTCTGGAAACACCATATATTTT,CAAGGSGNTIYF
many,-,TRBV6-1,TRBJ2-5,TGTGCCAGCAGTGATTCCCAGAATGGCGACCAGTACTTC,CASSDSQNGDQYF
many,TRBD2,TRBV7-3,TRBJ2-1,TGTGCCAGCAGCAAACTAGCGGGAGGATTTCAGGGCTTCAATGAGCAGTTCTTC,CASSKLAGGFQGFNEQFF
many,-,TRBV7-3,TRBJ2-2,TGTGCCAGCAGCTCCTCCCGTAGCGGGAACACCGGGGAGCTGTTTTTT,CASSSSRSGNTGELFF
many,-,TRBV28,TRBJ1-4,TGTGCCAGCAGTTTACTACAGGGTGAAGAAAAACTGTTTTTT,CASSLLQGEEKLFF
many,-,TRBV11-2,TRBJ2-5,TGTGCCAGCAGCTTTGGTGGGAACGATGAGACCCAGTACTTC,CASSFGGNDETQYF
-,TRBD2,TRBV19,TRBJ2-1,TGTGCCAGTTCTTTGTCGGCTAGCGGGGATAATGAGCAGTTCTTC,CASSLSASGDNEQFF
many,-,TRBV6-5,TRBJ2-7,TGTGCCAGCAGTCCCGGCTACTACGAGCAGTACTTC,CASSPGYYEQYF
many,-,TRBV5-1,TRBJ1-2,TGCGCCAGCAGCCCGGATCCGGACAGACTTAACTATGGCTACACCTTC,CASSPDPDRLNYGYTF
many,TRBD2,TRBV12-3/TRBV12-4,TRBJ2-5,TGTGCCAGCAGCCTAACTAGCGGCCAAGAGACCCAGTACTTC,CASSLTSGQETQYF
medium-sized,TRBD1,TRBV7-9,TRBJ1-6,TGTGCCAGCAGGCCCCGGGACAGGGATAATTCACCCCTCCACTTT,CASRPRDRDNSPLHF
medium-sized,TRBD2,TRBV29-1,TRBJ2-3,TGCAGCGGGGGAGATAGCGGGAGGGATGTAACAGATACGCAGTATTTT,CSGGDSGRDVTDTQYF
many,-,TRBV25-1,TRBJ1-4,TGTGCCAGCAGTAATGACGCGGGGATTGAAAAACTGTTTTTT,CASSNDAGIEKLFF
many,-,TRBV7-2,TRBJ2-7,TGTGCCAGCAGCTTGGGTGGGAGTAAGTCCTACGAGCAGTACTTC,CASSLGGSKSYEQYF
medium-sized,TRBD1,TRBV12-3/TRBV12-4,TRBJ2-1,TGTGCCAGCAGTTTTCCGGGACAGGGCTACAATGAGCAGTTCTTC,CASSFPGQGYNEQFF